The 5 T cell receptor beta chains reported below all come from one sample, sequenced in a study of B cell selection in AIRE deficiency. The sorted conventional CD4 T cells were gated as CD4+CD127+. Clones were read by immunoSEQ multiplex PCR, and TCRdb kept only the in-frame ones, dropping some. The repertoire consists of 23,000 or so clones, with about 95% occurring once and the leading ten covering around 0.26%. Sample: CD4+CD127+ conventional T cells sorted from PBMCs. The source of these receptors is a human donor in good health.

The CDR3 here is CASSSPGGELFF. CDR3 in DNA: TGTGCCAGCAGCTCGCCTGGCGGGGAGCTGTTTTTT. The chain carries TRBV5-6 and TRBJ2-2, with D hard to call. Germline V lookup: CDR1 SGHDT, CDR2 YYEEEE. This CDR3 spans 12 amino acids. Trimming shortened V by 3 bases and J by 7 bases, and 7 bases separated the two germline ends. Variable domain in full (rest from reference TRBV5-6 and TRBJ2-2): DAGVTQSPTHLIKTRGQQVTLRCSPKSGHDTVSWYQQALGQGPQFIFQYYEEEERQRGNFPDRFSGHQFPNYSSELNVNALLLGDSALYLCASSSPGGELFFGEGSRLTVL.

This CDR3 reads CASSAPHVKLFF. The DNA for the CDR3 is TGTGCCAGCAGTGCCCCCCATGTAAAACTGTTTTTT. This chain joins TRBV6-1 and TRBJ1-4; D not certain. Germline CDR1 and CDR2: MNHNS and SASEGT. Trimming removed 4 bases at V and 10 bases at J, with 10 bases between. There are 12 residues in the CDR3.

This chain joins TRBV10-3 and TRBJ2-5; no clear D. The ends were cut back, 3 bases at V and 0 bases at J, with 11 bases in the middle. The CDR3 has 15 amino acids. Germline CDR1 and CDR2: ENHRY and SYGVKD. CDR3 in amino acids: CAISDAGQDQETQYF. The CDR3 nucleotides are TGTGCCATCAGTGACGCCGGCCAAGACCAAGAGACCCAGTACTTC.

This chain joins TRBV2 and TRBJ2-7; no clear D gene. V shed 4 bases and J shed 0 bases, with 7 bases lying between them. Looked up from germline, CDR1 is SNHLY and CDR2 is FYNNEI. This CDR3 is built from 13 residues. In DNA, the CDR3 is TGTGCCAGCAGTGTATTTCGCTCCTACGAGCAGTACTTC. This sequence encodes CASSVFRSYEQYF.

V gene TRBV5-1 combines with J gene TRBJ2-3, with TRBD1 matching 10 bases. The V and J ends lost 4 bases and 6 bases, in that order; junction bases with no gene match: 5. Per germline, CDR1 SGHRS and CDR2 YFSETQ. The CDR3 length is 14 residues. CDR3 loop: CASSLGQGRDTQYF. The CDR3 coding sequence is TGCGCCAGCAGCCTGGGACAGGGGCGGGATACGCAGTATTTT.